This entry concerns a single T cell receptor beta chain. The sample originates from a study of blood T cell repertoires in COVID-19. Study-wide background: Samples of COVID-19 (acute and convalescent) were obtained from the United States, Italy and Spain. T cells, B-cell-depleted T cells, or PBMCs supplied cDNA or gDNA.

The assay was immunoSEQ multiplex PCR, and TCRdb's table has in-frame clones only and misses some. This table has fewer than 400,000 clones, 90% to 95% appearing once. V was clipped by 3 bases and J by 8 bases, with 20 bases between them. The CDR3 consists of 15 residues. Germline V CDR1 and CDR2: SGHRS, YFSETQ. Study members were between about 18 and 100 years old and lived in 20 to 30 US regions. Assignments of participants to cohorts depended upon their own reported clinical history. The rearrangement uses TRBV5-1 and TRBJ1-2, with D unclear. The TCR sequence derives from a woman aged 25 to 39 who had been exposed to COVID-19. The sample comprised PBMCs or T cells enriched from blood (not recorded which). The CDR3 DNA is TGCGCCAGCAGCTGGGGAGCGGGGATGGCTGAGGGCTACACCTTC. It yields the protein CASSWGAGMAEGYTF. Combining the CDR3 with reference TRBV5-1 and TRBJ1-2 gives the whole variable domain KAGVTQTPRYLIKTRGQQVTLSCSPISGHRSVSWYQQTPGQGLQFLFEYFSETQRNKGNFPGRFSGRQFSNSRSEMNVSTLELGDSALYLCASSWGAGMAEGYTFGSGTRLTVV.